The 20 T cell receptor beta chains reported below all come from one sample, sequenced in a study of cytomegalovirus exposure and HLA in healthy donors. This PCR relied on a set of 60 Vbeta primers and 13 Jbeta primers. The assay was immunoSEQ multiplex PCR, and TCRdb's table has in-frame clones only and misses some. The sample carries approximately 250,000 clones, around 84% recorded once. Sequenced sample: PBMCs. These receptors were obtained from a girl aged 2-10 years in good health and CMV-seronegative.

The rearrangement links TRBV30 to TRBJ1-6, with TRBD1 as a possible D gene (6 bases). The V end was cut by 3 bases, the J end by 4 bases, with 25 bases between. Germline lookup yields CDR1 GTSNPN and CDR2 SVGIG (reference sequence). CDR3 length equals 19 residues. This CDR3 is CAWRVGLRAGAIYNSPLHF. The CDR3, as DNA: TGTGCCTGGAGGGTTGGTTTGCGGGCAGGGGCGATATATAATTCACCCCTCCACTTT. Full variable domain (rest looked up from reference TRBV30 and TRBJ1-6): SQTIHQWPATLVQPVGSPLSLECTVEGTSNPNLYWYRQAAGRGLQLLFYSVGIGQISSEVPQNLSASRPQDRQFILSSKKLLLSDSGFYLCAWRVGLRAGAIYNSPLHFGNGTRLTVT.

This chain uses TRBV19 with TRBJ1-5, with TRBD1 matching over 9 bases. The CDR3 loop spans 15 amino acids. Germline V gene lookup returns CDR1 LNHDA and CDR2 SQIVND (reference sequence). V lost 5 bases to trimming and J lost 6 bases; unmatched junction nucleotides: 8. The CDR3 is CASSAAGTGPQPQHF. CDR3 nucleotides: TGTGCCAGTAGTGCCGCCGGGACAGGGCCTCAGCCCCAGCATTTT. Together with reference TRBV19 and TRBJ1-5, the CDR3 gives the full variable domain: DGGITQSPKYLFRKEGQNVTLSCEQNLNHDAMYWYRQDPGQGLRLIYYSQIVNDFQKGDIAEGYSVSREKKESFPLTVTSAQKNPTAFYLCASSAAGTGPQPQHFGDGTRLSIL.

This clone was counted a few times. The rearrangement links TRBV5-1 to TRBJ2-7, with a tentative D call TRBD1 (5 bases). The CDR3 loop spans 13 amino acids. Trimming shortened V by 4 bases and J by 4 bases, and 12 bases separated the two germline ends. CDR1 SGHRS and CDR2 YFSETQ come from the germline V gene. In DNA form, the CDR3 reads TGCGCCAGCAGCGATAAAGACAGATACGAGCAGTACTTC. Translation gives CASSDKDRYEQYF. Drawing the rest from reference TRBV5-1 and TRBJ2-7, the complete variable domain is KAGVTQTPRYLIKTRGQQVTLSCSPISGHRSVSWYQQTPGQGLQFLFEYFSETQRNKGNFPGRFSGRQFSNSRSEMNVSTLELGDSALYLCASSDKDRYEQYFGPGTRLTVT.

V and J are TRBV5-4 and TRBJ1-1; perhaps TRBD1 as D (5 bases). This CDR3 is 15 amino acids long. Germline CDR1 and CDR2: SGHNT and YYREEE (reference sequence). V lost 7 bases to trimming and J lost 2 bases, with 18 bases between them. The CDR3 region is CASSSSGTANTEAFF. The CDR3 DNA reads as TGTGCCAGCTCGTCATCCGGGACTGCAAACACTGAAGCTTTCTTT.

This CDR3 reads CASSPPDRGPQHF. DNA for the CDR3: TGTGCCAGCTCCCCCCCGGACCGGGGGCCCCAGCATTTT. The rearrangement joins TRBV28 to TRBJ1-5, with unresolved D. The V end was cut by 8 bases, the J end by 9 bases, with 17 bases between. Per the germline V gene, CDR1 is MDHEN and CDR2 is SYDVKM. This CDR3 has 13 residues.

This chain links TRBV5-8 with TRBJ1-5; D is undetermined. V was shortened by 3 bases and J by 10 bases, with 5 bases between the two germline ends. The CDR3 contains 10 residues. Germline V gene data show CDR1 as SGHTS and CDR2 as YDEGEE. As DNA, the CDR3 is TGTGCCAGCAGCTACCTACCCCAGCATTTT. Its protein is CASSYLPQHF.

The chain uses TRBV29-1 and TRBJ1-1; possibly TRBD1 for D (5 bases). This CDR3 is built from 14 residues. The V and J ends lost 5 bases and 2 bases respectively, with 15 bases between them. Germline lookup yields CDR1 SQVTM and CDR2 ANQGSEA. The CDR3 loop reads CSVPPGLPNTEAFF. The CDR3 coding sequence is TGCAGCGTTCCTCCGGGACTGCCAAACACTGAAGCTTTCTTT. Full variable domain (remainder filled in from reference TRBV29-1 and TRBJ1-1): SAVISQKPSRDICQRGTSLTIQCQVDSQVTMMFWYRQQPGQSLTLIATANQGSEATYESGFVIDKFPISRPNLTFSTLTVSNMSPEDSSIYLCSVPPGLPNTEAFFGQGTRLTVV.

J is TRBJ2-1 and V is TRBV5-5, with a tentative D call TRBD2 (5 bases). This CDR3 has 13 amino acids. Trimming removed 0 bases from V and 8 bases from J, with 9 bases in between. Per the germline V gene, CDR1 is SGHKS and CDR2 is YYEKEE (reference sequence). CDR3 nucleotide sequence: TGTGCCAGCAGCTTGGCGCGGGTGGATGAGCAGTTCTTC. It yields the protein CASSLARVDEQFF. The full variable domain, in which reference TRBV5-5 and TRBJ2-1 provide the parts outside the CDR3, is DAGVTQSPTHLIKTRGQQVTLRCSPISGHKSVSWYQQVLGQGPQFIFQYYEKEERGRGNFPDRFSARQFPNYSSELNVNALLLGDSALYLCASSLARVDEQFFGPGTRLTVL.

CDR3 protein: CASRGQGVNQPQHF. CDR3 sequence (DNA): TGTGCCAGCAGGGGACAGGGGGTCAATCAGCCCCAGCATTTT. The J gene is TRBJ1-5, the V gene TRBV6-1; 11 bases map to TRBD1. Germline lookup yields CDR1 MNHNS and CDR2 SASEGT. V dropped 6 bases and J dropped 3; count of bases not matched to a gene: 1. The length of the CDR3 is 14 residues.

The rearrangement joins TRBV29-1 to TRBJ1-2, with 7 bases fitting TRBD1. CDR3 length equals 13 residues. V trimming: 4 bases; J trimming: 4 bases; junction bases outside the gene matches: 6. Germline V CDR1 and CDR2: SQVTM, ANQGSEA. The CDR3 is CSVGVRGAYGYTF. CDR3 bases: TGCAGCGTTGGCGTCAGGGGGGCCTATGGCTACACCTTC.

Here the CDR3 DNA reads TGTGCCAGCGCAACTTGGACAGGGAGGAGTGGCTACACCTTC. Its translation: CASATWTGRSGYTF. This sequence joins TRBV6-6 and TRBJ1-2, with TRBD1 identical over 8 bases. V lost 8 bases, J lost 7 bases, and 12 bases stayed unmatched. CDR3 length: 14 residues. CDR1 and CDR2 (germline): MNHNY, SVGAGI (reference sequence).

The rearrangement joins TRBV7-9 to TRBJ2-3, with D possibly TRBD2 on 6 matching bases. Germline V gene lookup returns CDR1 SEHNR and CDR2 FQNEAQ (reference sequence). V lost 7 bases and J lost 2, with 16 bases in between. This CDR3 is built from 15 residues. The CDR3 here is CASILTRGLTDTQYF. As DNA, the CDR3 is TGTGCCAGCATCCTGACTAGGGGACTCACAGATACGCAGTATTTT.

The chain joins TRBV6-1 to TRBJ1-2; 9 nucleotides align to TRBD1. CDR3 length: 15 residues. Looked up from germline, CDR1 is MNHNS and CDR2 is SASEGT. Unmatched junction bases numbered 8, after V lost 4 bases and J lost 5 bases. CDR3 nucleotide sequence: TGTGCCAGCAGTGTAGACCCGACAGGGGGTTATGGCTACACCTTC. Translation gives CASSVDPTGGYGYTF.

The CDR3, as DNA: TGTGCCAGCAGTTTACCCCGGACACAAGGAAACACCATATATTTT. It specifies CASSLPRTQGNTIYF. The chain combines TRBV28 with TRBJ1-3, with a weak D call TRBD1 (5 bases). Germline V gene data show CDR1 as MDHEN and CDR2 as SYDVKM. CDR3 size: 15 residues. Trimming cost V 2 bases and J 4 bases, with 12 bases left between them.

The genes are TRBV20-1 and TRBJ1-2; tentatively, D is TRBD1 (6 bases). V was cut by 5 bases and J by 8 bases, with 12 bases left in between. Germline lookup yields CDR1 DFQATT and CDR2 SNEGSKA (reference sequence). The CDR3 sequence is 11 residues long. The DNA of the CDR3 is TGCAGTGCTCACCGGGACACAGGCTACACCTTC. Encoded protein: CSAHRDTGYTF.

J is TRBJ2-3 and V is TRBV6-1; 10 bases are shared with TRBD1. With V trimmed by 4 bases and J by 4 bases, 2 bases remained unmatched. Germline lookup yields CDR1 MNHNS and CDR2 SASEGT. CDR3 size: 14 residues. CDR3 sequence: CASSAGTGADTQYF. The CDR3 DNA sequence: TGTGCCAGCAGTGCCGGGACAGGGGCAGATACGCAGTATTTT.

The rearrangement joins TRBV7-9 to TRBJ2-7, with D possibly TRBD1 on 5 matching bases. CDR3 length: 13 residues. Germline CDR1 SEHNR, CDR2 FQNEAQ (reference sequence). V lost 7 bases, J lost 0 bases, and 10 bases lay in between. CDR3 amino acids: CASTRQSSYEQYF. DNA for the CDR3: TGTGCCAGCACCCGACAGTCCTCCTACGAGCAGTACTTC.

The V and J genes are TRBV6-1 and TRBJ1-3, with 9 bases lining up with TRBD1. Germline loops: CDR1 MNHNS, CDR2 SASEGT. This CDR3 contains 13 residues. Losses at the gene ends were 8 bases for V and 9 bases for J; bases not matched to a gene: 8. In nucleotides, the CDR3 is TGTGCCAGCGGGCGGACAGGGGATGGCACCATATATTTT. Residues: CASGRTGDGTIYF.

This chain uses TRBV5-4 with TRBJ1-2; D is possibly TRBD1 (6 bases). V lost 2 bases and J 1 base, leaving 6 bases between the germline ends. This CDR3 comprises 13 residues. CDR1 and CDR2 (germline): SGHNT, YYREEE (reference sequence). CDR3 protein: CASSLGGNYGYTF. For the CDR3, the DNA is TGTGCCAGCAGCTTAGGGGGTAACTATGGCTACACCTTC. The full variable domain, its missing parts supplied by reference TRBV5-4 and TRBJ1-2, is ETGVTQSPTHLIKTRGQQVTLRCSSQSGHNTVSWYQQALGQGPQFIFQYYREEENGRGNFPPRFSGLQFPNYSSELNVNALELDDSALYLCASSLGGNYGYTFGSGTRLTVV.

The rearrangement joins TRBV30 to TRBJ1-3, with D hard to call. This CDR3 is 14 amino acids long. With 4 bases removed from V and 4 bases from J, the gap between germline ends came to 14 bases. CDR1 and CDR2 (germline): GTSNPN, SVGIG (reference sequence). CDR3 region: CAWIETEIGNTIYF. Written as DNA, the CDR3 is TGTGCCTGGATAGAAACAGAAATAGGAAACACCATATATTTT.